These 23 T cell receptor beta chains came from one sample sequenced in a study of Ad26.COV2.S vaccination and SARS-CoV-2 variants. The treatment: some 20 received Ad26.COV2.S at low or high dose, single or two shots; about five received placebo; per-sample allocation not given. Collection of the samples took place on day 63 after the first injection of vaccine or placebo. Generated by immunoSEQ multiplex PCR, the TCRdb table keeps only in-frame clones and is missing some. This sample yields 440,000 or so clones, of which roughly 90% are seen a single time; approximately 1.7% belongs to the top ten. The sample here was peripheral blood, taken in a trial of Ad26.COV2.S vaccine versus placebo. Receptor source: a person between 18 and 65 years old who received the Ad26.COV2.S COVID-19 vaccine or a placebo.

V usage is TRBV7-2 and J usage is TRBJ2-3, with TRBD2 identical over 8 bases. The V segment lost 1 base and the J segment 5 bases; nucleotides outside the gene matches: 8. Germline-derived CDR1 and CDR2 are SGHTA and FQGNSA. The CDR3 is made up of 16 amino acids. In nucleotides, the CDR3 is TGTGCCAGCAGCTTAGTCTTGGCGGGGGGCGGAGATACGCAGTATTTT. It encodes CASSLVLAGGGDTQYF.

V is TRBV4-1 and J is TRBJ1-2; tentatively, D is TRBD1 (5 bases). Germline V lookup: CDR1 MGHRA, CDR2 YSYEKL. V lost 1 base, J lost 3 bases, and 12 bases lay in between. The CDR3 runs to 15 residues. CDR3 sequence: CASSQAAGKDYGYTF. DNA for the CDR3: TGCGCCAGCAGCCAAGCGGCAGGGAAAGACTATGGCTACACCTTC.

J is TRBJ2-2 and V is TRBV5-6, with D uncertain. The germline V and J ends were trimmed by 0 bases and 0 bases, with 6 bases remaining between them. CDR1 SGHDT and CDR2 YYEEEE come from the germline V gene. This CDR3 contains 15 residues. DNA of the CDR3: TGTGCCAGCAGCTTGGGCGGATCGAACACCGGGGAGCTGTTTTTT. This gives the protein CASSLGGSNTGELFF.

The rearrangement joins TRBV21-1 to TRBJ2-5. TRBV21-1 is a pseudogene segment. The CDR3 contains 13 residues. CDR3 amino acids: CASSNSYTETQYF. The CDR3 DNA sequence: TGTGCCAGCAGCAACTCGTATACGGAGACCCAGTACTTC.

CDR3 bases: TGTGCCATCAGTGGCGTCCTGGCGGGCTACACCTTC. It specifies CAISGVLAGYTF. This chain links TRBV10-3 with TRBJ1-2; no clear D. This CDR3 has 12 amino acids. Germline V gives CDR1 ENHRY, CDR2 SYGVKD. The germline V and J ends were trimmed by 4 bases and 8 bases, with 11 bases remaining between them.

The chain is built from TRBV11-2 and TRBJ2-2; TRBD1 is a possible D gene (6 bases). From germline, CDR1 is SGHAT and CDR2 FQNNGV. V lost 7 bases to trimming and J lost 6 bases, with 21 bases between them. The CDR3 has 16 residues. CDR3 in DNA: TGTGCCAGCAACAAAAGGACAGAGGGATGGGCCGGGGAGCTGTTTTTT. It is translated as CASNKRTEGWAGELFF. The entire variable domain, with the rest obtained from reference TRBV11-2 and TRBJ2-2, is as follows: EAGVAQSPRYKIIEKRQSVAFWCNPISGHATLYWYQQILGQGPKLLIQFQNNGVVDDSQLPKDRFSAERLKGVDSTLKIQPAKLEDSAVYLCASNKRTEGWAGELFFGEGSRLTVL.

The chain carries TRBV6-2 or TRBV6-3 and TRBJ2-7; possibly TRBD1 for D (5 bases). V was clipped by 4 bases and J by 0 bases, with 13 bases between them. The length of the CDR3 is 15 residues. Germline-derived CDR1 and CDR2 are MNHEY and SVGEGT. CDR3 loop: CASSWELTDSYEQYF. CDR3 coding DNA: TGTGCCAGCAGTTGGGAATTGACAGACTCCTACGAGCAGTACTTC.

The rearrangement uses TRBV28 and TRBJ2-7; either TRBD1 or TRBD2 may fit D (5 bases each). Germline V lookup: CDR1 MDHEN, CDR2 SYDVKM. The CDR3 spans 13 residues. The V end lost 10 bases, the J end lost 2 bases, and 15 bases lay between the germline ends. CDR3 bases: TGTGCCACCAGAATTGGGGGTCCCTACGAGCAGTACTTC. Its protein product is CATRIGGPYEQYF.

This clone was seen many times. The chain recombines TRBV6-5 with TRBJ2-2; 8 bases agree with TRBD1. This CDR3 is built from 15 residues. V gave up 4 bases and J gave up 6 bases; unmatched junction bases: 7. The V gene's germline CDR1 is MNHEY and CDR2 SVGAGI. The CDR3 here is CASSSTGASSGELFF. CDR3 in DNA: TGTGCCAGCAGTTCGACAGGGGCCAGTTCCGGGGAGCTGTTTTTT.

This chain links TRBV9 with TRBJ2-7; tentatively, D is TRBD2 (5 bases). Germline loops: CDR1 SGDLS, CDR2 YYNGEE. Trimming removed 3 bases at V and 6 bases at J, with 13 bases between. This CDR3 region has 13 residues. The CDR3 here is CASSAGDYGEQYF. CDR3 DNA sequence: TGTGCCAGCAGCGCCGGAGACTACGGCGAGCAGTACTTC.

The chain combines TRBV19 with TRBJ2-1; no firm D call. Germline-derived CDR1 and CDR2 are LNHDA and SQIVND (reference sequence). With 9 bases removed from V and 0 bases from J, the gap between germline ends came to 18 bases. The CDR3 is 16 amino acids. The CDR3 coding sequence is TGTGCCAGCCGACACTGGGCAGGAAGCTCCTACAATGAGCAGTTCTTC. Amino acids: CASRHWAGSSYNEQFF.

The CDR3 DNA reads as TGTGCCAGCTCACGCGAGGGGACAGGGGCCTACGAGCAGTACTTC. Translation gives CASSREGTGAYEQYF. The chain is built from TRBV18 and TRBJ2-7; TRBD1 agrees at 10 bases. CDR1 and CDR2 from the germline V gene are KGHSH and LQKENI. Trimming cost V 4 bases and J 2 bases; bases outside gene matches: 5. CDR3 size: 15 residues.

This rearrangement joins TRBV7-9 to TRBJ2-5; 8 bases agree with TRBD2. There are 17 residues in the CDR3. Germline V gene data show CDR1 as SEHNR and CDR2 as FQNEAQ (reference sequence). After removal of 0 bases from V and 5 bases from J, the junction contained 11 bases not matched to a gene. The CDR3 sequence is CASSLANPAGVGETQYF. The CDR3 DNA reads TGTGCCAGCAGCTTAGCTAATCCAGCGGGGGTCGGTGAGACCCAGTACTTC.

The rearrangement joins TRBV3-1 (or the pseudogene TRBV3-2) to TRBJ1-2; 7 nucleotides agree with TRBD1. This CDR3 contains 16 residues. The germline V gene encodes CDR1 LGHDT and CDR2 YNNKEL (reference sequence). With 4 bases clipped from V and 8 bases from J, the junction kept 16 bases outside the gene matches. CDR3 nucleotides: TGTGCCAGCAGCCTTACAGGGGCAAATTTCTATTACGGCTACACCTTC. As protein: CASSLTGANFYYGYTF.

This clone was seen a single time. The rearrangement uses TRBV27 and TRBJ2-1; D is uncertain. Germline CDR1 reads MNHEY; CDR2 reads SMNVEV (reference sequence). The ends were cut back, 1 base at V and 8 bases at J, with 18 bases in the middle. The CDR3 length is 16 residues. The CDR3 loop is CASSLFAGSKYYEQFF. CDR3 DNA sequence: TGTGCCAGCAGTTTATTTGCAGGTTCCAAGTACTATGAGCAGTTCTTC.

The rearrangement links TRBV7-2 to TRBJ2-7; 7 bases are a match to TRBD1. Germline CDR1 is SGHTA and CDR2 is FQGNSA. The junction had 4 bases not matched to a gene; V was cut back by 5 bases and J by 0 bases. There are 14 residues in the CDR3. The DNA for the CDR3 is TGTGCCAGCAGCCTACAGGGGAACTCCTACGAGCAGTACTTC. This codes for CASSLQGNSYEQYF. The full variable domain, with the rest looked up from reference TRBV7-2 and TRBJ2-7, is GAGVSQSPSNKVTEKGKDVELRCDPISGHTALYWYRQSLGQGLEFLIYFQGNSAPDKSGLPSDRFSAERTGGSVSTLTIQRTQQEDSAVYLCASSLQGNSYEQYFGPGTRLTVT.

The chain uses TRBV6-1 and TRBJ2-2; a weak D match, TRBD1 (6 bases). The CDR3 spans 16 residues. The germline CDR1 and CDR2 sequences are MNHNS and SASEGT. V was clipped by 3 bases and J by 2 bases, with 13 bases between them. CDR3 nucleotides: TGTGCCAGCAGTGATTCCGGGACAAAAAACACCGGGGAGCTGTTTTTT. It encodes CASSDSGTKNTGELFF.

V usage is TRBV15 and J usage is TRBJ1-2; 7 bases line up with TRBD1. Germline assignment: CDR1 LNHNV and CDR2 YYDKDF (reference sequence). The CDR3 spans 13 residues. Germline trimming cut 3 bases from V and 6 bases from J; bases unmatched to any gene: 4. The CDR3 region is CATSRRTGDGYTF. The DNA of the CDR3 is TGTGCCACCAGCAGGCGAACAGGGGATGGCTACACCTTC.

The chain couples TRBV4-3 to TRBJ2-3; D call uncertain. V dropped 1 base and J dropped 6 bases, with 5 bases sitting between them. CDR3 length: 12 amino acids. Per germline, CDR1 LGHNA and CDR2 YSLEER. Here the CDR3 reads CASSQVGDTQYF. Written as DNA, the CDR3 is TGCGCCAGCAGCCAAGTCGGCGATACGCAGTATTTT.

The chain recombines TRBV11-3 with TRBJ2-5; 11 positions match TRBD2. The CDR3 is 15 residues long. Germline V lookup: CDR1 SGHNT, CDR2 YENEEA. Unmatched junction bases numbered 6, after V lost 5 bases and J lost 4 bases. CDR3 coding DNA: TGTGCCAGCAGCATGCGTAGCGGGGGGGTAGAGACCCAGTACTTC. Translating it yields CASSMRSGGVETQYF. Full variable domain (remainder filled in from reference TRBV11-3 and TRBJ2-5): EAGVVQSPRYKIIEKKQPVAFWCNPISGHNTLYWYLQNLGQGPELLIRYENEEAVDDSQLPKDRFSAERLKGVDSTLKIQPAELGDSAVYLCASSMRSGGVETQYFGPGTRLLVL.

This chain connects TRBV2 to TRBJ1-1; possibly TRBD1 for D (6 bases). CDR3 length: 15 residues. Per germline, CDR1 SNHLY and CDR2 FYNNEI. Trimming shortened V by 4 bases and J by 1 base, and 13 bases separated the two germline ends. CDR3 amino acids: CASSVGGWGNTEAFF. The CDR3 coding sequence is TGTGCCAGCAGTGTGGGGGGCTGGGGGAACACTGAAGCTTTCTTT.

This chain uses TRBV25-1 with TRBJ1-6; a possible D gene is TRBD1 (6 bases). CDR1 and CDR2 from the germline V gene are MGHDK and SYGVNS. The CDR3 spans 12 residues. Trimming removed 4 bases at V and 14 bases at J, with 12 bases between. The CDR3: CASSGAQGTLHF. CDR3 sequence (DNA): TGTGCCAGCAGTGGCGCACAGGGTACCCTCCACTTT.

The V gene is TRBV5-1, the J gene TRBJ1-2, with TRBD1 matching over 7 bases. V was pared by 3 bases and J by 8 bases, with 4 bases of the junction left unmatched. The CDR3 is 12 amino acids. Germline V gives CDR1 SGHRS, CDR2 YFSETQ. The CDR3 here is CASSYDREGYTF. CDR3 DNA: TGCGCCAGCAGCTACGACAGGGAAGGCTACACCTTC.